A selection of T cell receptor beta chains follows, all from one sample in a study of blood T cell repertoires in COVID-19. Sequencing used immunoSEQ multiplex PCR; TCRdb keeps in-frame clones, though not all of them. The sample holds 190,000 or so clones; around 90% are singletons and the top ten take roughly 2.5%. The specimen sequenced was peripheral blood. The receptors stem from a middle-aged man with active or convalescent COVID-19. CDR3s include the opening cysteine and the closing phenylalanine or tryptophan. The order of the fields is J gene, V gene, D gene, clone size, CDR3 protein, CDR3 DNA. A D gene is named only where the DNA matches it firmly. Expanded clones are given a class, and other clones once, few, many or no size at all.

TRBJ1-5 | TRBV30 | TRBD1 | - | CAWQGGSGGNQPQHF | TGTGCCTGGCAGGGGGGCAGTGGAGGCAATCAGCCCCAGCATTTT
TRBJ1-1 | TRBV6-6 | TRBD1 | - | CASSYPGQAEPEAFF | TGTGCCAGCAGTTACCCGGGACAGGCGGAGCCAGAAGCTTTCTTT
TRBJ1-3 | TRBV28 | - | - | CASNTGNSGNTIYF | TGTGCCAGCAATACAGGGAACTCTGGAAACACCATATATTTT
TRBJ1-1 | TRBV6-5 | - | - | CASSGVMNTEAFF | TGTGCCAGCAGCGGGGTGATGAACACTGAAGCTTTCTTT
TRBJ2-7 | TRBV6-6 | TRBD1 | - | CASSFRDRRYEQYF | TGTGCCAGCAGTTTCCGGGACAGGCGGTACGAGCAGTACTTC
TRBJ1-1 | TRBV5-5 | - | - | CASSLAKYTEAFF | TGTGCCAGCAGCTTGGCCAAATACACTGAAGCTTTCTTT
TRBJ2-3 | TRBV5-6 | TRBD1 | - | CASSYRQGATDTQYF | TGTGCCAGCAGCTACCGACAGGGGGCAACAGATACGCAGTATTTT
TRBJ2-3 | TRBV11-3 | TRBD2 | - | CASSLGERGPSTDTQYF | TGTGCCAGCAGCTTAGGGGAGCGGGGGCCAAGCACAGATACGCAGTATTTT
TRBJ2-3 | TRBV3-1/TRBV3-2 | - | - | CASSQDRAAGKDTQYF | TGTGCCAGCAGCCAAGATAGGGCGGCAGGGAAAGATACGCAGTATTTT
TRBJ2-2 | TRBV6-1 | TRBD2 | - | CASSEGAGVNTGELFF | TGTGCCAGCAGTGAAGGCGCGGGGGTAAACACCGGGGAGCTGTTTTTT
TRBJ2-7 | TRBV13 | - | - | CASSSDRASSYEQYF | TGTGCCAGCAGCTCTGATCGAGCTAGCTCCTACGAGCAGTACTTC
TRBJ1-1 | TRBV10-1 | TRBD1 | - | CASSWTGSDSTEAFF | TGCGCCAGCAGCTGGACAGGGAGTGACAGCACTGAAGCTTTCTTT
TRBJ2-7 | TRBV15 | TRBD2 | - | CATSSQRGAYEQYF | TGTGCCACCAGCAGCCAGCGGGGGGCCTACGAGCAGTACTTC
TRBJ1-6 | TRBV4-1 | TRBD1 | - | CASSPLIPGQGHSPLHF | TGCGCCAGCAGTCCCCTTATCCCGGGACAGGGCCATTCACCCCTCCACTTT
TRBJ1-3 | TRBV20-1 | TRBD1 | few | CSASGTGAPGNTIYF | TGCAGTGCTAGTGGAACAGGGGCCCCTGGAAACACCATATATTTT
TRBJ2-7 | TRBV2 | TRBD2 | once | CASRGLAGPNEQYF | TGTGCCAGCAGGGGACTAGCGGGGCCCAACGAGCAGTACTTC
TRBJ2-7 | TRBV28 | TRBD2 | - | CASSVLAGGAEQYF | TGTGCCAGCAGCGTACTAGCGGGGGGCGCCGAGCAGTACTTC
TRBJ1-4 | TRBV6-2/TRBV6-3 | - | - | CASSYSSNNEKLFF | TGTGCCAGCAGTTATAGCAGCAATAATGAAAAACTGTTTTTT
TRBJ1-6 | TRBV2 | TRBD1 | - | CASSGTGGNSPLHF | TGTGCCAGCAGTGGGACAGGGGGCAACTCACCCCTCCACTTT
TRBJ1-2 | TRBV3-1/TRBV3-2 | - | - | CASSPVDLRSGYTF | TGTGCCAGCAGCCCAGTCGACCTCCGGAGTGGCTACACCTTC
TRBJ2-1 | TRBV27 | - | - | CASSTSDRSPYNEQFF | -
TRBJ1-2 | TRBV29-1 | TRBD1 | - | CSVELGTGTYGYTF | TGCAGCGTTGAATTAGGGACAGGGACCTATGGCTACACCTTC
TRBJ1-4 | TRBV28 | TRBD1 | - | CASSPGGHGEKLFF | TGTGCCAGCAGTCCAGGGGGCCATGGTGAAAAACTGTTTTTT
TRBJ2-1 | TRBV29-1 | TRBD1 | - | CSVEAGGESYNEQFF | TGCAGCGTTGAAGCAGGGGGCGAATCCTACAATGAGCAGTTCTTC
TRBJ2-7 | TRBV7-8 | - | - | CASSPTPDEQYF | TGTGCCAGCAGCCCTACCCCGGACGAGCAGTACTTC